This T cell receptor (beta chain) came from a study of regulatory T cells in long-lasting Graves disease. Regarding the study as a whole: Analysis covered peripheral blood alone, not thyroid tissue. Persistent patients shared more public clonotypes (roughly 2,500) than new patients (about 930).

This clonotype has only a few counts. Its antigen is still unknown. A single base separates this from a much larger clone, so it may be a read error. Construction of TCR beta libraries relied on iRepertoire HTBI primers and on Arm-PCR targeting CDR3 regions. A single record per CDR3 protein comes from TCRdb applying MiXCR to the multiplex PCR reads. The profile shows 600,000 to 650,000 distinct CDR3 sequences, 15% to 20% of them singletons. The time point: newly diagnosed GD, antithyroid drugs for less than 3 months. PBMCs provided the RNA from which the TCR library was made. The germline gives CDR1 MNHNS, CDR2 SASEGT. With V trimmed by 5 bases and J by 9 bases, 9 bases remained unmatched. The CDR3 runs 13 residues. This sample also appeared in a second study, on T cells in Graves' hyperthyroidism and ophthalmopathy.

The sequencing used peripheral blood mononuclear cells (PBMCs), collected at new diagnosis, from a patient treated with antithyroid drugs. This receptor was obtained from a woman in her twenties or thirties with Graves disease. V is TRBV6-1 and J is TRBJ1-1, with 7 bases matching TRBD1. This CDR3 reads CASSRTGEAKAFF. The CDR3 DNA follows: TGTGCCAGCAGTCGAACAGGGGAGGCTAAAGCTTTCTTT.